Included here is one T cell receptor (beta chain) sequence, with context. Authors' analysis steps: Estimated nucleated cell counts came from reference gene primer amplification. Measured with immunoSEQ multiplex PCR; TCRdb has only the in-frame clones, and not every one. Clonal size and the V and J genes are those of that table, whereas D and trimming came from the DNA. The profile shows 80,000 or so clones, roughly 85% of them singletons. The sample belongs to a study of blood T cell repertoires in COVID-19. Study-wide context: Specimens from acute and convalescent COVID-19 originated in the United States, Italy and Spain. T cells, B-cell-depleted T cells, or PBMCs supplied cDNA or gDNA.

Germline V gives CDR1 SGHRS, CDR2 YFSETQ. This CDR3 is 14 amino acids long. Trimming stripped 0 bases from V and 9 bases from J, with 13 bases between. This chain joins TRBV5-1 and TRBJ1-5; weak D call: TRBD1 (5 bases). This receptor was obtained from a man aged 50 to 59 with COVID-19, enrolled during active disease. The sample comprised peripheral blood. CDR3 amino acids: CASSLGGGTTPQHF. The CDR3 DNA follows: TGCGCCAGCAGCTTGGGGGGAGGGACTACGCCCCAGCATTTT.